Listed here is a single TCR beta chain. Its antigen is unidentified. Data came from immunoSEQ multiplex PCR; TCRdb stores just in-frame clones and leaves some out. The sample records approximately 100,000 clones, 86% being singletons. This sample is part of a study of graft-versus-host responses after intestinal transplantation. Whole-study context: Each recipient received a multivisceral, liver-intestinal, or isolated intestinal graft. Anti-thymocyte globulin induction was given to all recipients, followed by tacrolimus and steroids for approximately three years.

Study-level findings and limits: Peak circulating GvH clone levels tracked with early post-transplant HvG declines. Present in recipient marrow, GvH clones included some that appeared first in ileum or blood.

V dropped 4 bases and J dropped 2; count of bases not matched to a gene: 6. The CDR3 spans 15 residues. Germline V gives CDR1 LGHNA, CDR2 YSLEER. This material consisted of PBMCs, taken 255 days after intestinal transplant. The chain links TRBV4-3 to TRBJ2-3, with 7 bases identical to TRBD1. This TCR was recovered from a human patient who received an intestinal transplant, so some T cells may come from the graft donor. The CDR3 DNA reads as TGCGCCAGCAGCCTACATACAGGGGTCACAGATACGCAGTATTTT. Encoded protein: CASSLHTGVTDTQYF.